This entry concerns a single T cell receptor (beta chain). Its target is not known. TRB cDNA libraries were made by UMI-labeled 5' RACE. No DNA is given; TCRdb re-called the 5' RACE reads and lists each CDR3 protein once. The sample has about 66,000 distinct CDR3 sequences. The record originates from a study of CXCR3-negative and CXCR3-positive naive CD8 T cells. Study-wide results and limits: CD5 surface expression was similar among naive subsets, and TCR strength was estimated by inference from TRB CDR3 properties.

The CDR3 contains 14 residues. Germline V lookup: CDR1 LGHNA, CDR2 YNFKEQ. This rearrangement joins TRBV4-2 to TRBJ2-1; as DNA is missing, the TRBD2 call by TCRdb cannot be tested. The sample comprised naive CXCR3- CD8+ T cells from blood. Noted subset: CD45RO-CCR7+CD27+CD95- naive CD8+ T cells lacking CXCR3 (TNR3-). This clonotype was sampled from a human donor in good health. Some clones in this sample may be carry-over from other donors' samples. The chain's CDR3 is CASSGDSSYNEQFF.